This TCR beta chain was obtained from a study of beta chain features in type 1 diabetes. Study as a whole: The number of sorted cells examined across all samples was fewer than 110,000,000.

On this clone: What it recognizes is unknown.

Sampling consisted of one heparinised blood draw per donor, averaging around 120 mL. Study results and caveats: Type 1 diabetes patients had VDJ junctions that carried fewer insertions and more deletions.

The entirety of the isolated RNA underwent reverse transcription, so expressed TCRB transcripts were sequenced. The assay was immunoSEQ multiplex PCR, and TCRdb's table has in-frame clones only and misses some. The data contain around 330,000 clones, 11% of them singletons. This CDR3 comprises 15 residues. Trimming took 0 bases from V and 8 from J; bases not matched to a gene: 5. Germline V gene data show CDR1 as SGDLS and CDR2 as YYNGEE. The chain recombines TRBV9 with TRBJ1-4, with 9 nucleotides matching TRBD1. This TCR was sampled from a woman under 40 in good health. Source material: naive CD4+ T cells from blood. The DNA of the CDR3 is TGTGCCAGCAGCGTAGCCGGGACAGGGTGGGAAAAACTGTTTTTT. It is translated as CASSVAGTGWEKLFF.